Listed here are 17 T cell receptor beta chains from one sample, sequenced in a study of cytomegalovirus exposure and HLA in healthy donors. The PCR was carried out with 60 Vbeta primers and 13 Jbeta primers. Clones were read by immunoSEQ multiplex PCR, and TCRdb kept only the in-frame ones, dropping some. The sample records 110,000 to 150,000 clones, 70% to 80% being singletons. Sequenced material: PBMCs. The origin of the receptors is a woman between 18 and 29 years old in good health and CMV-seropositive.

This rearrangement joins TRBV19 to TRBJ1-2, with 7 positions matching TRBD1. J was trimmed by 8 bases and V by 5 bases; bases with no gene match: 5. This CDR3 region has 12 residues. The germline V gene has CDR1 LNHDA and CDR2 SQIVND (reference sequence). The CDR3 region has the DNA TGTGCCAGTAGTGGCCGACAGGGAGGCTACACCTTC. This sequence encodes CASSGRQGGYTF.

This rearrangement joins TRBV7-6 to TRBJ1-1; D perhaps matches TRBD1 (6 bases). Trimming shortened V by 4 bases and J by 4 bases, and 19 bases separated the two germline ends. This CDR3 contains 16 residues. Germline V gives CDR1 SGHVS, CDR2 FNYEAQ. CDR3 bases: TGTGCCAGCAGCTCCTCTTCAAGGGGGGGGACCACTGAAGCTTTCTTT. Translating gives CASSSSSRGGTTEAFF.

This clone has only one observation. The rearrangement uses TRBV28 and TRBJ1-1, with D perhaps TRBD1 (6 bases). Germline CDR1 and CDR2: MDHEN and SYDVKM. This CDR3 spans 16 amino acids. Trimming took 3 bases from V and 0 from J, leaving 14 bases between them. DNA of the CDR3: TGTGCCAGCAGTTTTCGCGCCGACAGGCTGAACACTGAAGCTTTCTTT. It specifies CASSFRADRLNTEAFF.

The chain recombines TRBV7-2 with TRBJ2-1; D may be TRBD1 (5 bases). The CDR3 runs to 13 residues. Trimming stripped 1 base from V and 12 bases from J, with 13 bases between. The V gene's germline CDR1 is SGHTA and CDR2 FQGNSA. The chain's CDR3 is CASSLDKGIAQFF. CDR3 coding DNA: TGTGCCAGCAGCTTAGATAAGGGGATTGCGCAGTTCTTC.

CDR3 in amino acids: CATSRGAGAIEQFF. CDR3 DNA: TGTGCCACCAGCAGAGGGGCGGGGGCGATTGAGCAGTTCTTC. The chain recombines TRBV15 with TRBJ2-1, with D possibly matching TRBD2 (7 bases). The CDR3 has 14 residues. V was shortened by 1 base and J by 9 bases, with 13 bases between the two germline ends. Germline CDR1 is LNHNV and CDR2 is YYDKDF (reference sequence).

J is TRBJ1-2 and V is TRBV28; D is perhaps TRBD1 (5 bases). Between the trimmed V and J ends, which lost 3 bases and 0 bases, there was a span of 11 bases. The length of the CDR3 is 15 residues. Germline V gives CDR1 MDHEN, CDR2 SYDVKM. The CDR3 DNA follows: TGTGCCAGCAGTTTGGGAGGGGTTTCTAACTATGGCTACACCTTC. Its protein is CASSLGGVSNYGYTF.

This clone was seen more than once but under ten times. The chain recombines TRBV7-9 with TRBJ2-1, with TRBD2 matching over 8 bases. V lost 2 bases and J lost 8; bases outside the gene matches: 8. The germline gives CDR1 SEHNR, CDR2 FQNEAQ (reference sequence). The CDR3 has 15 residues. CDR3 coding DNA: TGTGCCAGCAGCTTAAGGGAATTAGCGGGGTATGAGCAGTTCTTC. It codes for CASSLRELAGYEQFF.

This chain uses TRBV27 with TRBJ2-5; the D gene is possibly TRBD2 (5 bases). The CDR3 is 17 amino acids. Looked up from germline, CDR1 is MNHEY and CDR2 is SMNVEV (reference sequence). The germline V and J ends were trimmed by 2 bases and 3 bases, with 19 bases remaining between them. CDR3 sequence (DNA): TGTGCCAGCAGTTTAAGGAGTTGGAGGACGGAAAAAGAGACCCAGTACTTC. As protein: CASSLRSWRTEKETQYF.

This clone has just a few counts. The J gene is TRBJ2-7, the V gene TRBV2, with D unresolved. Trimming shortened V by 3 bases and J by 1 base, and 7 bases separated the two germline ends. Germline CDR1 reads SNHLY; CDR2 reads FYNNEI. The CDR3 has 13 amino acids. The chain's CDR3 is CASSDVQSYEQYF. The DNA for the CDR3 is TGTGCCAGCAGTGACGTGCAGTCCTACGAGCAGTACTTC. Looking up the rest from reference TRBV2 and TRBJ2-7 gives the full variable domain: EPEVTQTPSHQVTQMGQEVILRCVPISNHLYFYWYRQILGQKVEFLVSFYNNEISEKSEIFDDQFSVERPDGSNFTLKIRSTKLEDSAMYFCASSDVQSYEQYFGPGTRLTVT.

This sequence joins TRBV13 and TRBJ1-2, with a weak D call TRBD1 (5 bases). CDR3 length: 13 residues. The germline V and J ends were trimmed by 4 bases and 4 bases, with 10 bases remaining between them. Germline V gene lookup returns CDR1 PRHDT and CDR2 FYEKMQ (reference sequence). As DNA, the CDR3 is TGTGCCAGCAGCTCCGGGGGAGGCTATGGCTACACCTTC. Residues: CASSSGGGYGYTF.

The chain recombines TRBV10-1 with TRBJ2-2; D ambiguous. The V gene's germline CDR1 is WNHNN and CDR2 SYGVQD (reference sequence). Trimming stripped 5 bases from V and 4 bases from J, with 5 bases between. The CDR3 contains 12 residues. The CDR3 loop is CASSYITGELFF. CDR3 coding DNA: TGCGCCAGCAGTTATATCACCGGGGAGCTGTTTTTT.

CDR3 residues: CASSSPDRNTEAFF. In DNA form, the CDR3 reads TGTGCCAGCAGCTCCCCGGACAGAAACACTGAAGCTTTCTTT. The chain recombines TRBV9 with TRBJ1-1, with a tentative D call TRBD1 (6 bases). Germline assignment: CDR1 SGDLS and CDR2 YYNGEE. The CDR3 spans 14 residues. The ends were cut back, 4 bases at V and 2 bases at J, with 12 bases in the middle.

This chain uses TRBV6-5 with TRBJ1-3; D is ambiguous. V was pared by 0 bases and J by 0 bases, with 9 bases between. Per germline, CDR1 MNHEY and CDR2 SVGAGI. The length of the CDR3 is 16 residues. The CDR3: CASSYSGGSSGNTIYF. The CDR3 nucleotides are TGTGCCAGCAGTTACTCCGGCGGCAGCTCTGGAAACACCATATATTTT.

The rearrangement uses TRBV5-4 and TRBJ1-4, with TRBD1 matching over 8 bases. The germline gives CDR1 SGHNT, CDR2 YYREEE (reference sequence). This CDR3 contains 14 residues. V was clipped by 4 bases and J by 7 bases; unmatched bases: 6. For the CDR3, the DNA is TGTGCCAGCAGCCAGACAGGGGAGGGTGAAAAACTGTTTTTT. Translation gives CASSQTGEGEKLFF.

The J gene is TRBJ1-4, the V gene TRBV7-9; 7 nucleotides align to TRBD1. This CDR3 has 13 residues. The germline gives CDR1 SEHNR, CDR2 FQNEAQ (reference sequence). The junction had 3 bases not matched to a gene; V was cut back by 9 bases and J by 2 bases. The CDR3 DNA reads as TGTGCCAGTAACAGGGGCACTAATGAAAAACTGTTTTTT. Translated, it gives CASNRGTNEKLFF.

The V call is TRBV25-1, the J call TRBJ2-1; 9 bases align to TRBD2. The ends lost 1 base at V and 12 bases at J; junction bases unmatched: 13. Looked up from germline, CDR1 is MGHDK and CDR2 is SYGVNS. The CDR3 loop spans 16 amino acids. CDR3 sequence reads: CASSEFGTSKPRGQFF. CDR3 in DNA: TGTGCCAGCAGTGAATTTGGGACTAGCAAACCCCGGGGGCAGTTCTTC.

This clone was counted a few times. The CDR3 sequence is CASSRPGSGETQYF. The CDR3 region has the DNA TGTGCCAGCAGCCGACCAGGTTCCGGAGAGACCCAGTACTTC. The chain combines TRBV28 with TRBJ2-5, with D unresolved. V lost 6 bases and J lost 4, with 15 bases in between. This CDR3 comprises 14 residues. Germline CDR1 and CDR2: MDHEN and SYDVKM.